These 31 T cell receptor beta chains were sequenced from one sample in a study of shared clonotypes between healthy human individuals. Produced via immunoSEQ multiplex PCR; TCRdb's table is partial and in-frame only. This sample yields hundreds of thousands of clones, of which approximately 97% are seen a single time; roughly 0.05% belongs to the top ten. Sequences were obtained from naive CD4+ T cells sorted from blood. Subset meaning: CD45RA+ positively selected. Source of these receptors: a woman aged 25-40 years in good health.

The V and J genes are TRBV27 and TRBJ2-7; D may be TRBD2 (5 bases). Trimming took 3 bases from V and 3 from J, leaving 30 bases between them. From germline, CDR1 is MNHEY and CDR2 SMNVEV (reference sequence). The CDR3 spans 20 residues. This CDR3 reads CASSFLRAGLFSDKIYEQYF. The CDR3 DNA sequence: TGTGCCAGCAGTTTTTTGAGGGCCGGACTTTTTTCCGATAAAATCTACGAGCAGTACTTC.

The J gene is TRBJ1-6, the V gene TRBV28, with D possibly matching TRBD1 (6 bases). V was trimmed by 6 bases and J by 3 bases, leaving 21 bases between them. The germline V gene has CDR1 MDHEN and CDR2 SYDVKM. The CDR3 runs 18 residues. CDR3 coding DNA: TGTGCCAGCAGCCCATCCCCGCAGGACAGCTTCTATAATTCACCCCTCCACTTT. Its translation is CASSPSPQDSFYNSPLHF.

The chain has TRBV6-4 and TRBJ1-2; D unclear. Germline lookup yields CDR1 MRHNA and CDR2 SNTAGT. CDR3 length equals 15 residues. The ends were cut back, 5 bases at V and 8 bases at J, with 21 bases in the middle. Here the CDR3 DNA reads TGTGCCAGCAGTTTAGGACTGCGGTCCGAGGGAGGCTACACCTTC. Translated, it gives CASSLGLRSEGGYTF.

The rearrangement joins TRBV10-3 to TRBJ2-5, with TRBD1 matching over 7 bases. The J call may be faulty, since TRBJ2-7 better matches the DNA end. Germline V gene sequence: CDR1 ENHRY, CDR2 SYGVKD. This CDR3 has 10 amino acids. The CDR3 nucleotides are TGTGCCAGCGGACAGGACGAGCAGTACTTC. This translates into CASGQDEQYF.

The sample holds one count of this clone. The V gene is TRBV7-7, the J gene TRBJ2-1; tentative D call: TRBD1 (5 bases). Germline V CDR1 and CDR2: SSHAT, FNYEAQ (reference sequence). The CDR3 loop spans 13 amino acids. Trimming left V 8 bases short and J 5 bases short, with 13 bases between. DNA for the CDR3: TGTGCCAGCCGCCTCGACAGTCACAATGAGCAGTTCTTC. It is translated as CASRLDSHNEQFF. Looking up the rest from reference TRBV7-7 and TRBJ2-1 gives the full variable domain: GAGVSQSPRYKVTKRGQDVTLRCDPISSHATLYWYQQALGQGPEFLTYFNYEAQPDKSGLPSDRFSAERPEGSISTLTIQRTEQRDSAMYRCASRLDSHNEQFFGPGTRLTVL.

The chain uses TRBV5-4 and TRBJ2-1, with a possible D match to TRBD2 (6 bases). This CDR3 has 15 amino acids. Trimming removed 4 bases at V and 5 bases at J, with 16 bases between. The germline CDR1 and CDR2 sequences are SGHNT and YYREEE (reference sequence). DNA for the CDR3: TGTGCCAGCAGCCGGGGACTGGGGACGAACAATGAGCAGTTCTTC. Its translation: CASSRGLGTNNEQFF.

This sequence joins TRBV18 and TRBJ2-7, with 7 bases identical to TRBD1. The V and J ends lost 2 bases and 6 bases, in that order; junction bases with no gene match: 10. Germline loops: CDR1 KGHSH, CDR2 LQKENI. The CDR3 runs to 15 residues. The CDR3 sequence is CASSPEDRQGFEQYF. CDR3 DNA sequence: TGTGCCAGCTCACCAGAGGATCGACAGGGCTTCGAGCAGTACTTC. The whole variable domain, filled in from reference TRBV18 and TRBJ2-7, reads NAGVMQNPRHLVRRRGQEARLRCSPMKGHSHVYWYRQLPEEGLKFMVYLQKENIIDESGMPKERFSAEFPKEGPSILRIQQVVRGDSAAYFCASSPEDRQGFEQYFGPGTRLTVT.

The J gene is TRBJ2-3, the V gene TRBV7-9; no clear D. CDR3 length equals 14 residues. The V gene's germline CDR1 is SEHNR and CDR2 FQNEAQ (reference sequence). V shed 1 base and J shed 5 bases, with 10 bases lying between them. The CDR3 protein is CASSLEGVQDTQYF. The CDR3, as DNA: TGTGCCAGCAGCTTAGAAGGAGTTCAAGATACGCAGTATTTT.

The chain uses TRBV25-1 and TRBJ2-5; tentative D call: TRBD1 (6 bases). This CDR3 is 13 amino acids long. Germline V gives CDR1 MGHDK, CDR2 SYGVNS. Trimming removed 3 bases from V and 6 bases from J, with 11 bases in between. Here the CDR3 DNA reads TGTGCCAGCAGTGACTCAGGGGTGAAGACCCAGTACTTC. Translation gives CASSDSGVKTQYF.

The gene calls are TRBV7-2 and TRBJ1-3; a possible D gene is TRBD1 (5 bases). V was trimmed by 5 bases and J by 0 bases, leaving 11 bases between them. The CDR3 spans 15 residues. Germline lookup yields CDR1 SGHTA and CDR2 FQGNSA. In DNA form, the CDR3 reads TGTGCCAGCAGCCTCGACAGAACCTCTGGAAACACCATATATTTT. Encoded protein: CASSLDRTSGNTIYF.

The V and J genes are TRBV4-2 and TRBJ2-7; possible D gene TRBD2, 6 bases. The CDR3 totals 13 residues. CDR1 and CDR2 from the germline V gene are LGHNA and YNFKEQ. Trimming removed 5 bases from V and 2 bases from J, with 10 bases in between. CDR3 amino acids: CASSLDYTYEQYF. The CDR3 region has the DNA TGTGCCAGCAGCTTGGACTACACCTACGAGCAGTACTTC.

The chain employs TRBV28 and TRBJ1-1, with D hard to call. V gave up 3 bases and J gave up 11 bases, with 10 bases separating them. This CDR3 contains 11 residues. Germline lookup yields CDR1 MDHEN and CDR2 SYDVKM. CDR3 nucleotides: TGTGCCAGCAGTTTCCGGGCGGAGGCTTTCTTT. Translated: CASSFRAEAFF.

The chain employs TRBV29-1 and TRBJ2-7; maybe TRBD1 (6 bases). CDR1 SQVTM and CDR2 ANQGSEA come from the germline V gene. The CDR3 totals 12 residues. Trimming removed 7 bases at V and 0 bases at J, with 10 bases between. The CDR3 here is CSGRDNSYEQYF. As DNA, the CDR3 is TGCAGCGGCCGGGACAACTCCTACGAGCAGTACTTC.

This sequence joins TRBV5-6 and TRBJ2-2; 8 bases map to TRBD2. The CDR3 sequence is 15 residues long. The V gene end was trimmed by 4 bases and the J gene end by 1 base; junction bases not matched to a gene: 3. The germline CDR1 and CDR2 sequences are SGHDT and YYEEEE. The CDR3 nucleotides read TGTGCCAGCAGCCGCCGGGGGGGGAACACCGGGGAGCTGTTTTTT. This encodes CASSRRGGNTGELFF.

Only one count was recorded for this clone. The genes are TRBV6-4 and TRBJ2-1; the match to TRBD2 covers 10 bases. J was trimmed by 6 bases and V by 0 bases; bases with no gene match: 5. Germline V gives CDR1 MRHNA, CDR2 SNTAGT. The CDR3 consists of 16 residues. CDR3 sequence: CASSDSPSGRGNEQFF. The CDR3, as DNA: TGTGCCAGCAGTGACTCGCCTAGCGGGAGAGGCAATGAGCAGTTCTTC.

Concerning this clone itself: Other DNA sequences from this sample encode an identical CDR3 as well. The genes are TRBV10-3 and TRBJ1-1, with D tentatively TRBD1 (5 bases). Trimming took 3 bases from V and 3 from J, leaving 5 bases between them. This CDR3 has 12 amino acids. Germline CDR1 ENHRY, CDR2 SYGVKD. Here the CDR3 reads CAISEGDTEAFF. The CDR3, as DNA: TGTGCCATCAGTGAAGGGGACACTGAAGCTTTCTTT.

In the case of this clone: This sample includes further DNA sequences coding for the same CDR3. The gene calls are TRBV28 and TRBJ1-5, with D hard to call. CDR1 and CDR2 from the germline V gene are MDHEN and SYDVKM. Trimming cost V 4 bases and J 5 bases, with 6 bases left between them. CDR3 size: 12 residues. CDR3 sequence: CASSSGYQPQHF. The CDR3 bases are TGTGCCAGCAGTTCTGGGTATCAGCCCCAGCATTTT.

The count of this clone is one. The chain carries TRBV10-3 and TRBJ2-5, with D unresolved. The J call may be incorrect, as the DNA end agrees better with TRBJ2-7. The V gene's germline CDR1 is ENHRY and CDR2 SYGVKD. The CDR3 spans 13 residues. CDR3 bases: TGTGCCATCAGTTTTGGCGGAACCTACGAGCAGTACTTC. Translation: CAISFGGTYEQYF.

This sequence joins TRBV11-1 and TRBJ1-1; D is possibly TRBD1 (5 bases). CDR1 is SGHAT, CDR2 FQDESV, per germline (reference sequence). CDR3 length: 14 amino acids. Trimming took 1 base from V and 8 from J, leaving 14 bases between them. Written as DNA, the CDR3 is TGTGCCAGCAGCTTAGTGACGACAGCCCTAGAAGCTTTCTTT. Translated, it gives CASSLVTTALEAFF.

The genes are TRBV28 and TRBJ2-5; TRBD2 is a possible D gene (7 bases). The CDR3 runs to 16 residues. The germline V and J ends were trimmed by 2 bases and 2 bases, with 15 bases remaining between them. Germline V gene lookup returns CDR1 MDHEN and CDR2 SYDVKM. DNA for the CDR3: TGTGCCAGCAGTTTACGGGGGGCGACCTATCAAGAGACCCAGTACTTC. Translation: CASSLRGATYQETQYF.

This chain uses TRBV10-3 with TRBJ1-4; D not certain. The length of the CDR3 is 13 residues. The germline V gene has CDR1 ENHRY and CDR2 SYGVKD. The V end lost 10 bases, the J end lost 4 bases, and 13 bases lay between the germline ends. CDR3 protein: CASRGGINEKLFF. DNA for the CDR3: TGTGCCAGCAGAGGAGGGATTAATGAAAAACTGTTTTTT.

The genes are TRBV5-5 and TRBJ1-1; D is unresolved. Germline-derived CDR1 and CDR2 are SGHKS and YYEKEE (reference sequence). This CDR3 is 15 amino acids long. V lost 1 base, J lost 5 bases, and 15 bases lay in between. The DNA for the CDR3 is TGTGCCAGCAGCTTGTCGCGCGTGTTAATAACTGAAGCTTTCTTT. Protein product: CASSLSRVLITEAFF.

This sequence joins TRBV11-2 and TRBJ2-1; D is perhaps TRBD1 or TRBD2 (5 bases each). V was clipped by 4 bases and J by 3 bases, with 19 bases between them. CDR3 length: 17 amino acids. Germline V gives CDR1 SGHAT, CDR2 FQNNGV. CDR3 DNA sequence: TGTGCCAGCAGCTCACCGGGACGAGGGAGAGTCTACAATGAGCAGTTCTTC. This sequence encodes CASSSPGRGRVYNEQFF.

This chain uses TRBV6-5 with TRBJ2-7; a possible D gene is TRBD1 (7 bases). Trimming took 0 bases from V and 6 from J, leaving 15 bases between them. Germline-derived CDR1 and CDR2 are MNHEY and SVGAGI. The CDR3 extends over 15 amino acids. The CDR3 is CASSYSPGGSGEQYF. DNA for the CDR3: TGTGCCAGCAGTTACTCCCCAGGGGGGTCCGGCGAGCAGTACTTC.

Written as DNA, the CDR3 is TGTGCCAGCTCACCACGGGTTTCAATGCGGCAGGGGGTCTACGAGCAGTACTTC. Its protein is CASSPRVSMRQGVYEQYF. The V call is TRBV18, the J call TRBJ2-7; 7 bases fit TRBD1. The CDR3 runs to 18 residues. V was clipped by 1 base and J by 3 bases; unmatched bases: 15. From germline, CDR1 is KGHSH and CDR2 LQKENI.

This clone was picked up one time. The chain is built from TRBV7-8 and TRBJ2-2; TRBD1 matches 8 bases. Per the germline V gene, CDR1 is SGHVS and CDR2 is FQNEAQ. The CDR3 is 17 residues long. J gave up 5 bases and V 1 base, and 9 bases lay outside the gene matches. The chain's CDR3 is CASSLDLAGGRTGELFF. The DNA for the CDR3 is TGTGCCAGCAGCTTAGATTTGGCAGGGGGCCGGACCGGGGAGCTGTTTTTT.

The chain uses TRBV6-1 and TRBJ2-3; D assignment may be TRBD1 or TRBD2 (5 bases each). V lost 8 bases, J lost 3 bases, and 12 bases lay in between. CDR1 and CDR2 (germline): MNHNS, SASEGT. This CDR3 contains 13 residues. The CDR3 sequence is CASGASGTDTQYF. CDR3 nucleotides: TGTGCCAGCGGGGCGTCGGGAACAGATACGCAGTATTTT.

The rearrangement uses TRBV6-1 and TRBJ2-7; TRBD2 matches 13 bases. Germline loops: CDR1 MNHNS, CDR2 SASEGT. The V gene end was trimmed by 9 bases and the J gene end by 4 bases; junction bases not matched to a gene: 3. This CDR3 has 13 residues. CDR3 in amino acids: CASRTSGGYEQYF. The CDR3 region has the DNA TGTGCCAGTCGGACTAGCGGGGGATACGAGCAGTACTTC.

The CDR3 reads CASGGSYEQYF. The DNA for the CDR3 is TGTGCCAGCGGGGGGAGCTACGAGCAGTACTTC. The chain joins TRBV7-9 to TRBJ2-7; weak D call: TRBD2 (6 bases). V lost 8 bases and J 3 bases, leaving 8 bases between the germline ends. Germline assignment: CDR1 SEHNR and CDR2 FQNEAQ (reference sequence). The CDR3 is made up of 11 amino acids.

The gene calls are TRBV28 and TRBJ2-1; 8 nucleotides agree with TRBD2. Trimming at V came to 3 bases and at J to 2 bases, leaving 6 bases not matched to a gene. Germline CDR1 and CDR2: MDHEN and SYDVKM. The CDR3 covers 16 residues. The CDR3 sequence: CASSFAGGLPYNEQFF. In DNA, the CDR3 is TGTGCCAGCAGTTTCGCGGGGGGACTACCCTACAATGAGCAGTTCTTC.

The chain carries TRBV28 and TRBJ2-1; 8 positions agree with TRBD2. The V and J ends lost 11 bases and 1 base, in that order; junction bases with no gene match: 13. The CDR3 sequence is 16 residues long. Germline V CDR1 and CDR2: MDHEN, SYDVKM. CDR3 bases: TGTGCCGCCCACGGGGGGGGGTACCAATCCTACAATGAGCAGTTCTTC. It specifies CAAHGGGYQSYNEQFF.